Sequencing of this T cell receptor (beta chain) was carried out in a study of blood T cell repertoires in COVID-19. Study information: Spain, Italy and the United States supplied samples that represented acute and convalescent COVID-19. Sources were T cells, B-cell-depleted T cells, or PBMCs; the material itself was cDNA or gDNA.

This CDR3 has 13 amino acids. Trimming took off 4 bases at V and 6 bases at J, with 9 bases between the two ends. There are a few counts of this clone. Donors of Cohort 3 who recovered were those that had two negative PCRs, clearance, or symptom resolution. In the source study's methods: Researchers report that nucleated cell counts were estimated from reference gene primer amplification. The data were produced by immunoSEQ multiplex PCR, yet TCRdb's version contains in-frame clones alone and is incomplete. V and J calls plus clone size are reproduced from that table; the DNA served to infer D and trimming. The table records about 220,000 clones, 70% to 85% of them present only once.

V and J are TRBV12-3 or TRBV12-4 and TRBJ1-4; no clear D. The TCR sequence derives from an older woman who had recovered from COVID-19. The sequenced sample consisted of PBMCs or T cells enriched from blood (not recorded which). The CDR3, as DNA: TGTGCCAGCAGTTCCAACCGGGATGAAAAACTGTTTTTT. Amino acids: CASSSNRDEKLFF.